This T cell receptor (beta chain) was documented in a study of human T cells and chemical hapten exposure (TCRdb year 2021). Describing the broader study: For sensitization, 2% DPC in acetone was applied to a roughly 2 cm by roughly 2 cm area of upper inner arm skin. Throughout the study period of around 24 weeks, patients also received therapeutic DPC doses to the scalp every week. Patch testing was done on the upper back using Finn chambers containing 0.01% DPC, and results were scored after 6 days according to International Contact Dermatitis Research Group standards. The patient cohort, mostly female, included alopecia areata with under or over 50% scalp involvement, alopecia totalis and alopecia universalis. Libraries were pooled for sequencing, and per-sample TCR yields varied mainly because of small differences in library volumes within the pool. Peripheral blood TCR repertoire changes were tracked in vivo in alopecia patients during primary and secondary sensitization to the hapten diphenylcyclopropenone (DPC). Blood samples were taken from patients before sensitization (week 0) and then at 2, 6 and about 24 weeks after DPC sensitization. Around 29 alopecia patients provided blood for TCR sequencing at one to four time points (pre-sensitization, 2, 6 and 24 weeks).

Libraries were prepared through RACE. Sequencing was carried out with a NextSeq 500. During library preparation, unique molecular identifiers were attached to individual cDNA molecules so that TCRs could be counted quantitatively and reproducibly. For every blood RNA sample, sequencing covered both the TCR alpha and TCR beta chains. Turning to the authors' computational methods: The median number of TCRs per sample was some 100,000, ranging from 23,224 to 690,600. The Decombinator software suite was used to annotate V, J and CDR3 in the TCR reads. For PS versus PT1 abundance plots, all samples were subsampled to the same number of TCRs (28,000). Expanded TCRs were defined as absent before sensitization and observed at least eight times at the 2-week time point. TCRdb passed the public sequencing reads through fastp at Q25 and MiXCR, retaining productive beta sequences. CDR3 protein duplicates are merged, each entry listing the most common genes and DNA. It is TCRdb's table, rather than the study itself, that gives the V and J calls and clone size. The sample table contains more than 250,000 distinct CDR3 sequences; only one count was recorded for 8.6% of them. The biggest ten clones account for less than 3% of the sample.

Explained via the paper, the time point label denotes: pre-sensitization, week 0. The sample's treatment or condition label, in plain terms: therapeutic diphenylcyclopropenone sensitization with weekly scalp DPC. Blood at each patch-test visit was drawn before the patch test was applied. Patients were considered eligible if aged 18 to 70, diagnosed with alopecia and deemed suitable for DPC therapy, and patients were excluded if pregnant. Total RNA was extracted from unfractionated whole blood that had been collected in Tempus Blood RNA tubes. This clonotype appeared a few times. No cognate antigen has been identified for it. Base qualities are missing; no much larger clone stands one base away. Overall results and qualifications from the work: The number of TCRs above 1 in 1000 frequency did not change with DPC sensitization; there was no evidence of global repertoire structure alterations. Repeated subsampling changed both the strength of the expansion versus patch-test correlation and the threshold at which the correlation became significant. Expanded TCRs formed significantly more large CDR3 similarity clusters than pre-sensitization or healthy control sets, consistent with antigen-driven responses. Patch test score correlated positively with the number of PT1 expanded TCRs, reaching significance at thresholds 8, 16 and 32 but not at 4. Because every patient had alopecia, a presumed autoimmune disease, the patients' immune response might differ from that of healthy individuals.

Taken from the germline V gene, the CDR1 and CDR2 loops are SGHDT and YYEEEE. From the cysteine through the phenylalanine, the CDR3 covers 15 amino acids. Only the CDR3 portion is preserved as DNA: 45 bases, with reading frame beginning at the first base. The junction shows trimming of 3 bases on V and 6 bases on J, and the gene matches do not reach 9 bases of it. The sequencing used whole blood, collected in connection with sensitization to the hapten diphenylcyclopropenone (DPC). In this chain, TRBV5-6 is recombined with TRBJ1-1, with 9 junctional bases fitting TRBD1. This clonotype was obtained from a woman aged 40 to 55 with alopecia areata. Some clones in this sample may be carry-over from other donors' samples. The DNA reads TGTGCCAGCAGCTCACAGGGGGCGCCTTGGGCTGAAGCTTTCTTT. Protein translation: CASSSQGAPWAEAFF.